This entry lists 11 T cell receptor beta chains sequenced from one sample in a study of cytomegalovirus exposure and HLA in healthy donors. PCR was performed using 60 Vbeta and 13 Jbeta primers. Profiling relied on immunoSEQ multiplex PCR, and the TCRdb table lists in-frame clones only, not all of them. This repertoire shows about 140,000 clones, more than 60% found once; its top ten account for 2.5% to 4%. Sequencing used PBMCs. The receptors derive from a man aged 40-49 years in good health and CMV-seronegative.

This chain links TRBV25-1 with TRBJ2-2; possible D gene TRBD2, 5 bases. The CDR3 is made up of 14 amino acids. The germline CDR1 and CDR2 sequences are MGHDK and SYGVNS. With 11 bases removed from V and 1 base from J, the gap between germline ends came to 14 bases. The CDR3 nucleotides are TGTGCCTCAGCCCCCGGGGAGAACACCGGGGAGCTGTTTTTT. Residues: CASAPGENTGELFF.

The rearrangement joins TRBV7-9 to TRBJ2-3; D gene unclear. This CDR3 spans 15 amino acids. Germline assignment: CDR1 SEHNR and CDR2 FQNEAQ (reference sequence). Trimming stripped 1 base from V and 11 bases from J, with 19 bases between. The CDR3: CASSLEGRGPPWQYF. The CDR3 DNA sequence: TGTGCCAGCAGCTTAGAAGGTCGAGGCCCCCCATGGCAGTATTTT.

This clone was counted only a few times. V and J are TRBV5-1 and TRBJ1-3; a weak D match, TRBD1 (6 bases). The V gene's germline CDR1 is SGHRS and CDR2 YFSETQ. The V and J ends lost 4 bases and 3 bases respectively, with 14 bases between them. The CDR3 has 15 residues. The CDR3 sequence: CASSPPLDSGNTIYF. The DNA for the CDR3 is TGCGCCAGCAGCCCCCCCCTGGACAGTGGAAACACCATATATTTT.

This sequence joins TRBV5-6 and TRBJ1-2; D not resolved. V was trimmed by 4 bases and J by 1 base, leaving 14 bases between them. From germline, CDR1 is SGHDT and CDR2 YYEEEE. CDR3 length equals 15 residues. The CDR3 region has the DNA TGTGCCAGCAGCCCAGACTCTCATCTTAACTATGGCTACACCTTC. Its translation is CASSPDSHLNYGYTF.

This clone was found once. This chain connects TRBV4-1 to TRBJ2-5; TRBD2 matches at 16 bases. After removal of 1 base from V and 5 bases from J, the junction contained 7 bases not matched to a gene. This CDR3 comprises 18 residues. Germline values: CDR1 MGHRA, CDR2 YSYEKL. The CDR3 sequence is CASSQGGLAGGRRETQYF. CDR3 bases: TGCGCCAGCAGCCAAGGGGGACTAGCGGGGGGGCGGCGGGAGACCCAGTACTTC.

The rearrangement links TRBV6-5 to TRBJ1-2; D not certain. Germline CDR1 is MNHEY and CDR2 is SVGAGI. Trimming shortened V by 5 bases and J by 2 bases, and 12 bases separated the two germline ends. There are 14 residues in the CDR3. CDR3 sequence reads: CASSEVGGNYGYTF. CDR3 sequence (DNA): TGTGCCAGCAGTGAAGTTGGAGGGAACTATGGCTACACCTTC.

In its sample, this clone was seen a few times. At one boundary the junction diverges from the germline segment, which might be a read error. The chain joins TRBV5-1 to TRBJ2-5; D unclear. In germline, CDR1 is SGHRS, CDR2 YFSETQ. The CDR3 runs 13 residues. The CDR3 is CASSLVGQETQYF. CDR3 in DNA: TGCGCCAGCAGTTTGGTCGGCCAAGAGACCCAGTACTTC.

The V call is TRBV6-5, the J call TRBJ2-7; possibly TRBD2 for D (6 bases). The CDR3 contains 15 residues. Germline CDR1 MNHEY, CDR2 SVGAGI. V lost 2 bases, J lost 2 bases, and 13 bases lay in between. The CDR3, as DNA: TGTGCCAGCAGTTACGGGGACTTGGGAACCTACGAGCAGTACTTC. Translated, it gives CASSYGDLGTYEQYF.

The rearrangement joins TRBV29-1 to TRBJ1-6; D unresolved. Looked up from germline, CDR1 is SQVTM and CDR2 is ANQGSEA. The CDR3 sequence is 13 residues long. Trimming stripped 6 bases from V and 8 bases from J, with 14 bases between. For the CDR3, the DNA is TGCAGCGTGGGTTACGGGAGGGATTCACCCCTCCACTTT. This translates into CSVGYGRDSPLHF.

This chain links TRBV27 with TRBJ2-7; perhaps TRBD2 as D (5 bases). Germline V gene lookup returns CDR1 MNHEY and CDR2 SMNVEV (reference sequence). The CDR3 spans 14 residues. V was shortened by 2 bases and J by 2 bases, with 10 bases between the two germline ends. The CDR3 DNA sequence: TGTGCCAGCAGTTTAGGACTCATCCCCTACGAGCAGTACTTC. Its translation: CASSLGLIPYEQYF.

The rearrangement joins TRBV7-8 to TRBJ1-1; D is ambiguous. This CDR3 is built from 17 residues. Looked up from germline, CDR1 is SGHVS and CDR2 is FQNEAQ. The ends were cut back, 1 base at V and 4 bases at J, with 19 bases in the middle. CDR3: CASSLGGRKPRGTEAFF. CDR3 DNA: TGTGCCAGCAGCTTAGGAGGCAGGAAGCCCCGGGGCACTGAAGCTTTCTTT.